These 12 T cell receptor beta chains were all obtained from the same sample, sequenced in a study of shared clonotypes between healthy human individuals. Profiled with immunoSEQ multiplex PCR; TCRdb holds only in-frame clones, not every one. The data contain roughly 530,000 clones, 90% to 96% of them singletons. The material sequenced was naive CD4+ T cells sorted from blood. Subset: CD45RA+ positively selected. All receptors come from a woman in her twenties or thirties in good health.

The V call is TRBV19, the J call TRBJ1-5, with unresolved D. Looked up from germline, CDR1 is LNHDA and CDR2 is SQIVND (reference sequence). The CDR3 sequence is 14 residues long. Trimming took off 5 bases at V and 3 bases at J, with 11 bases between the two ends. DNA for the CDR3: TGTGCCAGTAGTCAAGGGCAGCCCAATCAGCCCCAGCATTTT. This sequence encodes CASSQGQPNQPQHF.

The genes are TRBV2 and TRBJ1-4; no definite D call. V was clipped by 7 bases and J by 0 bases, with 21 bases between them. Germline V lookup: CDR1 SNHLY, CDR2 FYNNEI. The CDR3 spans 18 residues. CDR3 in DNA: TGTGCCAGCACCATAGACCCTTATGATGCGGCAACTAATGAAAAACTGTTTTTT. Protein product: CASTIDPYDAATNEKLFF.

The chain carries TRBV5-1 and TRBJ1-4; tentative D call: TRBD1 (5 bases). The CDR3 is made up of 15 amino acids. Trimming removed 0 bases from V and 8 bases from J, with 14 bases in between. Germline CDR1 and CDR2: SGHRS and YFSETQ. DNA for the CDR3: TGCGCCAGCAGCTTGGATATGTGGGGGTTCGAAAAACTGTTTTTT. This sequence encodes CASSLDMWGFEKLFF.

J is TRBJ2-7 and V is TRBV21-1; TRBD1, the table's D call, lacks a check against the DNA. TRBV21-1 is a recognized pseudogene. The CDR3 totals 15 residues. CDR3 loop: CASRTNHAGLYEQYF. For the CDR3, the DNA is TGTGCCAGCAGGACAAATCATGCAGGGCTCTACGAGCAGTACTTC.

CDR3 loop: CAWSRGQGYTF. The CDR3 coding sequence is TGTGCCTGGAGTCGAGGGCAGGGCTACACCTTC. The chain links TRBV30 to TRBJ1-2; no firm D call. The V and J ends lost 2 bases and 8 bases respectively, with 9 bases between them. The CDR3 is 11 amino acids. Germline-derived CDR1 and CDR2 are GTSNPN and SVGIG (reference sequence).

CDR3 DNA: TGTGCCAGTAGTATTACAGGGGGCGCGGGTAACTATGGCTACACCTTC. It translates to CASSITGGAGNYGYTF. The chain joins TRBV19 to TRBJ1-2, with 9 bases that match TRBD1. The CDR3 loop spans 16 amino acids. The V and J ends lost 3 bases and 1 base, in that order; junction bases with no gene match: 6. The germline V gene encodes CDR1 LNHDA and CDR2 SQIVND (reference sequence).

The V and J genes are TRBV5-6 and TRBJ2-5; 15 nucleotides align to TRBD2. With V trimmed by 1 base and J by 4 bases, 5 bases remained unmatched. The germline V gene has CDR1 SGHDT and CDR2 YYEEEE. The CDR3 is made up of 17 amino acids. The CDR3 DNA sequence: TGTGCCAGCAGCTTGTTAGGACTAGCGGGAGGGCGAGAGACCCAGTACTTC. This translates into CASSLLGLAGGRETQYF.

The chain is built from TRBV5-1 and TRBJ2-1; 10 bases are shared with TRBD2. J lost 3 bases, V lost 3 bases, and 3 bases had no gene match. The CDR3 loop spans 15 amino acids. Germline CDR1 reads SGHRS; CDR2 reads YFSETQ. CDR3 loop: CASSSLAGNYNEQFF. The CDR3 nucleotides read TGCGCCAGCAGCTCACTAGCGGGAAACTACAATGAGCAGTTCTTC.

The J gene is TRBJ2-1, the V gene TRBV5-1, with D perhaps being TRBD1 or TRBD2 (5 bases each). This CDR3 is built from 15 residues. V shed 0 bases and J shed 6 bases, with 13 bases lying between them. The germline gives CDR1 SGHRS, CDR2 YFSETQ. The chain's CDR3 is CASSLAGGRVNEQFF. In DNA form, the CDR3 reads TGCGCCAGCAGCTTGGCCGGAGGCAGGGTCAATGAGCAGTTCTTC. Supplemented by reference TRBV5-1 and TRBJ2-1, the full variable domain reads KAGVTQTPRYLIKTRGQQVTLSCSPISGHRSVSWYQQTPGQGLQFLFEYFSETQRNKGNFPGRFSGRQFSNSRSEMNVSTLELGDSALYLCASSLAGGRVNEQFFGPGTRLTVL.

V is TRBV25-1 and J is TRBJ2-2; D perhaps matches TRBD1 (5 bases). The length of the CDR3 is 14 residues. Per the germline V gene, CDR1 is MGHDK and CDR2 is SYGVNS. Between the trimmed V and J ends, which lost 7 bases and 4 bases, there was a span of 13 bases. The CDR3 DNA follows: TGTGCCAGCACGACCGCAGGGCGCACCGGGGAGCTGTTTTTT. Its translation: CASTTAGRTGELFF.

The V gene is TRBV21-1, the J gene TRBJ2-3; TRBD2 reflects the table's D call only, with no check against the DNA. TRBV21-1 is an annotated pseudogene. The CDR3 extends over 14 amino acids. CDR3 sequence (DNA): TGTGCGGTTTGCCCCCTTGGAGCCACAGATACGCAGTATTTT. Residues: CAVCPLGATDTQYF.

This chain connects TRBV11-2 to TRBJ2-1, with 9 bases fitting TRBD1. This CDR3 is 15 amino acids long. Germline loops: CDR1 SGHAT, CDR2 FQNNGV. V shed 5 bases, J shed 4 bases, and the junction held 6 bases outside the gene matches. The CDR3 nucleotides read TGTGCCAGCAGCCCGCGGACAGGGGAATACAATGAGCAGTTCTTC. As protein: CASSPRTGEYNEQFF.